A single sample gave rise to the 14 T cell receptor beta chains below, sequenced in a study of shared clonotypes between healthy human individuals. Some clones are missing from TCRdb's copy, which holds only in-frame ones; the method was immunoSEQ multiplex PCR. The table has a few hundred thousand clones, around three quarters seen once; the top ten hold around 12%. Sequencing was carried out using PBMCs. Source of these receptors: a woman aged 40-49 years in good health. Some clones in this sample may be carry-over from other donors' samples.

The rearrangement uses TRBV6-1 and TRBJ2-7, with D maybe TRBD1 (6 bases). V lost 5 bases, J lost 6 bases, and 20 bases lay in between. This CDR3 region has 15 residues. CDR1 and CDR2 from the germline V gene are MNHNS and SASEGT. The CDR3 sequence: CASSLGMGASVEQYF. The CDR3 DNA is TGTGCCAGCAGTCTGGGGATGGGGGCCAGCGTCGAGCAGTACTTC.

V usage is TRBV30 and J usage is TRBJ1-3, with TRBD1 as a possible D gene (5 bases). V was cut by 4 bases and J by 1 base, with 8 bases left in between. Germline-derived CDR1 and CDR2 are GTSNPN and SVGIG (reference sequence). The CDR3 runs to 13 residues. The CDR3 region is CAWKQGSGNTIYF. CDR3 in DNA: TGTGCCTGGAAGCAGGGATCTGGAAACACCATATATTTT.

The V gene is TRBV6-5, the J gene TRBJ2-3, with a possible D match to TRBD1 (6 bases). This CDR3 comprises 14 residues. V was clipped by 6 bases and J by 0 bases, with 10 bases between them. Germline V gives CDR1 MNHEY, CDR2 SVGAGI. The CDR3 bases are TGTGCCAGCAGACTACAGGGAAGCACAGATACGCAGTATTTT. Translation: CASRLQGSTDTQYF.

The chain employs TRBV5-1 and TRBJ2-7; 10 positions match TRBD1. V shed 6 bases and J 7 bases; nucleotides not matched to a gene: 10. Per the germline V gene, CDR1 is SGHRS and CDR2 is YFSETQ. The CDR3 runs to 14 residues. The CDR3: CASNRQGAVEEQYF. The CDR3 DNA sequence: TGCGCCAGCAACCGACAGGGGGCTGTCGAAGAGCAGTACTTC.

The gene calls are TRBV19 and TRBJ1-5; tentatively, D is TRBD1 (5 bases). The germline CDR1 and CDR2 sequences are LNHDA and SQIVND (reference sequence). V lost 9 bases, J lost 0 bases, and 15 bases lay in between. The CDR3 is 15 residues long. The CDR3 coding sequence is TGTGCCAGGATAGACAGAGAATATAGCAATCAGCCCCAGCATTTT. The encoded protein is CARIDREYSNQPQHF.

V usage is TRBV13 and J usage is TRBJ2-7, with D perhaps matching TRBD2 (6 bases). Germline V gene data show CDR1 as PRHDT and CDR2 as FYEKMQ (reference sequence). This CDR3 contains 15 residues. The V gene lost 0 bases and the J gene lost 9 bases, with 18 bases spanning the gap. The CDR3 region has the DNA TGTGCCAGCAGCTTAGGTCGAGGCGGGATGGCTAGGCAGTACTTC. It codes for CASSLGRGGMARQYF.

This rearrangement joins TRBV28 to TRBJ2-1, with TRBD2 matching over 9 bases. Per the germline V gene, CDR1 is MDHEN and CDR2 is SYDVKM. After removal of 5 bases from V and 2 bases from J, the junction contained 10 bases not matched to a gene. The CDR3 extends over 17 amino acids. The CDR3 DNA sequence: TGTGCCAGCAGTCCGGCGGGGCTAGCGGGACCCTACAATGAGCAGTTCTTC. Its protein is CASSPAGLAGPYNEQFF.

The table lists this clone with a few counts. The chain employs TRBV14 and TRBJ2-7; D is perhaps TRBD1 (6 bases). Trimming took off 1 base at V and 11 bases at J, with 12 bases between the two ends. This CDR3 contains 12 residues. The germline V gene has CDR1 SGHDN and CDR2 FVKESK. The CDR3 region is CASSQVGAKEYF. CDR3 coding DNA: TGTGCCAGCAGCCAAGTGGGGGCGAAGGAGTACTTC.

The rearrangement joins TRBV6-1 to TRBJ2-2; D uncertain. The CDR3 runs 15 residues. Germline lookup yields CDR1 MNHNS and CDR2 SASEGT. V dropped 2 bases and J dropped 2 bases, with 9 bases sitting between them. This CDR3 is CASSEHRLNTGELFF. DNA for the CDR3: TGTGCCAGCAGTGAACACAGACTTAACACCGGGGAGCTGTTTTTT.

Remarks on this clone: The identical CDR3 is also encoded by other nucleotide sequences in the sample. The CDR3 sequence: CASSPTGGTGNTIYF. The CDR3 bases are TGTGCCAGCAGTCCGACAGGGGGCACTGGAAACACCATATATTTT. The V gene is TRBV5-6, the J gene TRBJ1-3; 10 bases line up with TRBD1. V lost 5 bases to trimming and J lost 2 bases; unmatched junction nucleotides: 4. The CDR3 runs 15 residues. Germline V lookup: CDR1 SGHDT, CDR2 YYEEEE. Full variable domain (remainder filled in from reference TRBV5-6 and TRBJ1-3): DAGVTQSPTHLIKTRGQQVTLRCSPKSGHDTVSWYQQALGQGPQFIFQYYEEEERQRGNFPDRFSGHQFPNYSSELNVNALLLGDSALYLCASSPTGGTGNTIYFGEGSWLTVV.

The chain recombines TRBV6-1 with TRBJ2-7; TRBD2 aligns across 10 bases. Germline loops: CDR1 MNHNS, CDR2 SASEGT. The CDR3 loop spans 15 amino acids. V shed 6 bases and J 5 bases; nucleotides not matched to a gene: 10. CDR3 nucleotides: TGTGCCAGCAGCTCAGGGAGCGGGAGGGCCGACGAGCAGTACTTC. This codes for CASSSGSGRADEQYF.

The count of this clone is one. The chain combines TRBV28 with TRBJ1-2; 9 positions agree with TRBD1. Germline V gene data show CDR1 as MDHEN and CDR2 as SYDVKM. Unmatched junction bases numbered 2, after V lost 6 bases and J lost 0 bases. The CDR3 sequence is 14 residues long. CDR3 in DNA: TGTGCCAGCAGCAGGACAGGGGCTAACTATGGCTACACCTTC. Translated, it gives CASSRTGANYGYTF.

The CDR3 protein is CASSHGSGSNYGYTF. Here the CDR3 DNA reads TGTGCCAGTAGTCATGGGTCAGGGAGTAACTATGGCTACACCTTC. V usage is TRBV19 and J usage is TRBJ1-2, with D tentatively TRBD1 (5 bases). V was clipped by 5 bases and J by 1 base, with 14 bases between them. CDR1 is LNHDA, CDR2 SQIVND, per germline (reference sequence). The CDR3 is 15 amino acids.

For this clone: Other nucleotide sequences in the sample specify the same CDR3. The gene calls are TRBV11-2 and TRBJ2-3; no reliable D call. The CDR3 is 12 amino acids. Germline V gene sequence: CDR1 SGHAT, CDR2 FQNNGV. The V end was cut by 5 bases, the J end by 6 bases, with 9 bases between. The CDR3, as DNA: TGTGCCAGCAGCCCTGCCCGGGATACGCAGTATTTT. Its translation is CASSPARDTQYF.